One sample yielded the 32 T cell receptor beta chains listed below, sequenced in a study of CD8 T cells in Susac syndrome. cDNA came from approximately 0.5 to 1 ug RNA primed by random hexamers. MiXCR, run by TCRdb on the immunoSEQ multiplex PCR reads, gives a single entry per CDR3 protein. The sample consists of 150,000 to 200,000 distinct CDR3 sequences, 85% to 95% of them appearing once. Source material: CD4+ T cells from PBMCs. The receptor source for this set is a human donor in good health.

V is TRBV12-3 or TRBV12-4 and J is TRBJ2-1; 8 bases fit TRBD2. The CDR3 consists of 16 residues. The V segment lost 1 base and the J segment 4 bases; nucleotides outside the gene matches: 6. As DNA, the CDR3 is TGTGCCAGCAGTTTAGGTTCCAGCGGGGGTTACAATGAGCAGTTCTTC. It is translated as CASSLGSSGGYNEQFF.

This clonotype was found a few times. This rearrangement joins TRBV7-8 to TRBJ2-1; 9 positions agree with TRBD1. The CDR3 covers 14 residues. The germline V gene has CDR1 SGHVS and CDR2 FQNEAQ. With 5 bases clipped from V and 7 bases from J, the junction kept 6 bases outside the gene matches. Here the CDR3 DNA reads TGTGCCAGCAGCCTCCGGGACAGGGCAAATGAGCAGTTCTTC. This codes for CASSLRDRANEQFF. Supplemented by reference TRBV7-8 and TRBJ2-1, the full variable domain reads GAGVSQSPRYKVAKRGQDVALRCDPISGHVSLFWYQQALGQGPEFLTYFQNEAQLDKSGLPSDRFFAERPEGSVSTLKIQRTQQEDSAVYLCASSLRDRANEQFFGPGTRLTVL.

In its sample, this clonotype was seen a few times. The chain combines TRBV14 with TRBJ1-3, with TRBD1 identical over 8 bases. Per germline, CDR1 SGHDN and CDR2 FVKESK. The CDR3 sequence is 13 residues long. Trimming took 5 bases from V and 4 from J; bases not matched to a gene: 1. This chain's CDR3 is CASSGQGGNTIYF. The DNA of the CDR3 is TGTGCCAGCAGCGGACAGGGAGGAAACACCATATATTTT.

J is TRBJ1-4 and V is TRBV20-1; 10 bases match TRBD1. After removal of 6 bases from V and 3 bases from J, the junction contained 4 bases not matched to a gene. The CDR3 loop spans 14 amino acids. Per germline, CDR1 DFQATT and CDR2 SNEGSKA (reference sequence). CDR3: CSAGTGVANEKLFF. CDR3 DNA sequence: TGCAGTGCGGGGACAGGGGTCGCTAATGAAAAACTGTTTTTT.

The V gene is TRBV2, the J gene TRBJ1-6; a possible D gene is TRBD1 (5 bases). CDR3 length: 14 residues. Trimming removed 6 bases at V and 7 bases at J, with 13 bases between. Germline V CDR1 and CDR2: SNHLY, FYNNEI. CDR3 DNA: TGTGCCAGCAGCTCTTTAAAGGGGAATTCACCCCTCCACTTT. Protein product: CASSSLKGNSPLHF.

This rearrangement joins TRBV3-1 to TRBJ2-7; 10 bases are shared with TRBD1. CDR1 and CDR2 from the germline V gene are LGHDT and YNNKEL (reference sequence). Trimming at V came to 4 bases and at J to 6 bases, leaving 9 bases not matched to a gene. This CDR3 is 15 amino acids long. The CDR3 nucleotides are TGTGCCAGCAGCCCGTCCGGGACAGGGGTAGCCGAGCAGTACTTC. Protein product: CASSPSGTGVAEQYF.

CDR3 bases: TGCAGTGCACCACAGGGGGGAGACACTGAAGCTTTCTTT. It is translated as CSAPQGGDTEAFF. This rearrangement joins TRBV20-1 to TRBJ1-1, with 8 positions matching TRBD1. Germline lookup yields CDR1 DFQATT and CDR2 SNEGSKA (reference sequence). The CDR3 length is 13 residues. V was pared by 6 bases and J by 3 bases, with 6 bases of the junction left unmatched.

The chain combines TRBV10-3 with TRBJ2-1; TRBD2 matches 14 bases. Trimming removed 6 bases from V and 0 bases from J; junction bases left unmatched: 7. Germline V gene data show CDR1 as ENHRY and CDR2 as SYGVKD. CDR3 length equals 18 residues. CDR3 region: CAIRGTSGGPSSYNEQFF. The CDR3 DNA sequence: TGTGCCATCAGGGGGACTAGCGGGGGCCCCAGCTCCTACAATGAGCAGTTCTTC.

This clonotype appeared once. This chain links TRBV7-6 with TRBJ1-2; 9 positions match TRBD1. CDR1 and CDR2 (germline): SGHVS, FNYEAQ. This CDR3 region has 15 residues. After removal of 4 bases from V and 7 bases from J, the junction contained 10 bases not matched to a gene. The chain's CDR3 is CASSSPWTGVGGYTF. CDR3 nucleotides: TGTGCCAGCAGCTCCCCGTGGACAGGGGTTGGTGGCTACACCTTC.

This chain uses TRBV5-1 with TRBJ1-5; tentative D call: TRBD1 (5 bases). This CDR3 region has 15 residues. Trimming left V 5 bases short and J 0 bases short, with 12 bases between. The germline V gene encodes CDR1 SGHRS and CDR2 YFSETQ. The CDR3 spells CASRQGTNSNQPQHF. The CDR3 DNA sequence: TGCGCCAGCAGGCAAGGGACTAATAGCAATCAGCCCCAGCATTTT. Supplemented by reference TRBV5-1 and TRBJ1-5, the full variable domain reads KAGVTQTPRYLIKTRGQQVTLSCSPISGHRSVSWYQQTPGQGLQFLFEYFSETQRNKGNFPGRFSGRQFSNSRSEMNVSTLELGDSALYLCASRQGTNSNQPQHFGDGTRLSIL.

The count of this clonotype is one. The genes are TRBV5-1 and TRBJ1-5; TRBD1 aligns across 7 bases. The CDR3 totals 18 residues. CDR1 and CDR2 (germline): SGHRS, YFSETQ. V was clipped by 1 base and J by 5 bases; unmatched bases: 15. The CDR3 protein is CASSLCGGTDRVDQPQHF. Written as DNA, the CDR3 is TGCGCCAGCAGCTTGTGTGGGGGTACTGACAGGGTCGATCAGCCCCAGCATTTT.

This clonotype was seen only a few times. This CDR3 reads CASSLGRATDEQFF. DNA of the CDR3: TGTGCCAGCAGCTTAGGTCGGGCCACAGATGAGCAGTTCTTC. The chain employs TRBV7-2 and TRBJ2-1; D is ambiguous. The CDR3 is 14 amino acids. V lost 1 base and J lost 8, with 12 bases in between. The germline V gene encodes CDR1 SGHTA and CDR2 FQGNSA.

This clonotype was observed a single time. The chain employs TRBV7-9 and TRBJ2-4; D is uncertain. Germline V gene data show CDR1 as SEHNR and CDR2 as FQNEAQ (reference sequence). V lost 8 bases and J lost 8, with 7 bases in between. The CDR3 is 10 amino acids. CDR3 nucleotide sequence: TGTGCCAGCCGCGGAGACATTCAGTACTTC. Protein product: CASRGDIQYF.

The rearrangement links TRBV29-1 to TRBJ2-7; D remains unclear. The CDR3 runs 11 residues. CDR1 SQVTM and CDR2 ANQGSEA come from the germline V gene. Trimming took off 6 bases at V and 4 bases at J, with 10 bases between the two ends. The CDR3 here is CSVQYIYEQYF. Here the CDR3 DNA reads TGCAGCGTCCAGTACATTTACGAGCAGTACTTC.

This clonotype is a singleton in its sample. J is TRBJ1-6 and V is TRBV25-1, with TRBD1 identical over 9 bases. Germline loops: CDR1 MGHDK, CDR2 SYGVNS. V was clipped by 7 bases and J by 8 bases; unmatched bases: 6. This CDR3 has 14 amino acids. CDR3 region: CASMGTGFYSPLHF. CDR3 bases: TGTGCCAGCATGGGGACAGGGTTTTATTCACCCCTCCACTTT.

CDR3 nucleotide sequence: TGTGCCAGCAGCTCCACAGGGGGCCCGAGCGACATTCAGTACTTC. Its translation: CASSSTGGPSDIQYF. The chain couples TRBV7-9 to TRBJ2-4; 9 bases are a match to TRBD1. This CDR3 comprises 15 residues. Unmatched junction bases numbered 9, after V lost 4 bases and J lost 8 bases. The germline gives CDR1 SEHNR, CDR2 FQNEAQ (reference sequence).

The chain carries TRBV6-1 and TRBJ2-2, with 10 nucleotides matching TRBD1. CDR3 length: 17 residues. V trimming: 7 bases; J trimming: 3 bases; junction bases outside the gene matches: 11. Germline-derived CDR1 and CDR2 are MNHNS and SASEGT. CDR3 bases: TGTGCCAGCACCAGAATTCGGACAGGGGGATACACCGGGGAGCTGTTTTTT. Translated, it gives CASTRIRTGGYTGELFF.

The J gene is TRBJ2-3, the V gene TRBV6-5; D might be TRBD2 (7 bases). V was trimmed by 2 bases and J by 2 bases, leaving 11 bases between them. The CDR3 has 15 amino acids. Germline CDR1 and CDR2: MNHEY and SVGAGI. CDR3: CASSYGGAITDTQYF. In DNA form, the CDR3 reads TGTGCCAGCAGTTACGGGGGGGCTATCACAGATACGCAGTATTTT.

CDR3 bases: TGCAGTGCTAGAGGTTTTGACAATTCACCCCTCCACTTT. It translates to CSARGFDNSPLHF. The chain uses TRBV20-1 and TRBJ1-6; the D is unclear. The germline V gene has CDR1 DFQATT and CDR2 SNEGSKA (reference sequence). The V and J ends lost 1 base and 7 bases respectively, with 8 bases between them. The CDR3 totals 13 residues.

The J gene is TRBJ1-2, the V gene TRBV5-1; possible D gene TRBD1, 6 bases. From germline, CDR1 is SGHRS and CDR2 YFSETQ. Trimming removed 0 bases at V and 8 bases at J, with 8 bases between. CDR3 length equals 12 residues. In DNA form, the CDR3 reads TGCGCCAGCAGCTTGGACAGGGAAGGCTACACCTTC. Protein product: CASSLDREGYTF.

V usage is TRBV19 and J usage is TRBJ2-7; 9 bases agree with TRBD2. This CDR3 comprises 14 residues. CDR1 is LNHDA and CDR2 is SQIVND in the germline V gene (reference sequence). V lost 5 bases to trimming and J lost 2 bases; unmatched junction nucleotides: 4. This CDR3 is CASSSSGGPYEQYF. In DNA form, the CDR3 reads TGTGCCAGTAGTTCCAGCGGGGGGCCCTACGAGCAGTACTTC.

This clonotype was observed a single time. The chain recombines TRBV5-4 with TRBJ1-2; D is undetermined. This CDR3 region has 14 residues. The V end was cut by 0 bases, the J end by 1 base, with 7 bases between. The germline gives CDR1 SGHNT, CDR2 YYREEE (reference sequence). This chain's CDR3 is CASSLDWDNYGYTF. Here the CDR3 DNA reads TGTGCCAGCAGCTTGGACTGGGATAACTATGGCTACACCTTC.

The CDR3 loop reads CASSTGLLAEAFF. The CDR3 nucleotides are TGTGCCAGCAGTACCGGACTTTTAGCTGAAGCTTTCTTT. The J gene is TRBJ1-1, the V gene TRBV6-5; D call uncertain. V lost 5 bases, J lost 6 bases, and 13 bases lay in between. The CDR3 covers 13 residues. CDR1 is MNHEY, CDR2 SVGAGI, per germline.

The chain couples TRBV20-1 to TRBJ1-1, with a weak D call TRBD1 (5 bases). Deletions cut 3 bases from V and 0 bases from J, with 8 bases between. The CDR3 loop spans 13 amino acids. Germline V gives CDR1 DFQATT, CDR2 SNEGSKA (reference sequence). The CDR3 sequence: CSARRGMNTEAFF. The CDR3 DNA reads TGCAGTGCTAGGCGGGGCATGAACACTGAAGCTTTCTTT.

The rearrangement joins TRBV4-1 to TRBJ2-5; 9 nucleotides agree with TRBD1. Germline CDR1 is MGHRA and CDR2 is YSYEKL. Unmatched junction bases numbered 15, after V lost 4 bases and J lost 3 bases. The length of the CDR3 is 18 residues. As DNA, the CDR3 is TGCGCCAGCAGCCTATATGCACCGGGACAGGGTATTGAAGAGACCCAGTACTTC. This codes for CASSLYAPGQGIEETQYF.

The chain employs TRBV20-1 and TRBJ1-1, with D unclear. This CDR3 spans 11 amino acids. Germline loops: CDR1 DFQATT, CDR2 SNEGSKA (reference sequence). V was pared by 6 bases and J by 6 bases, with 11 bases between. CDR3 bases: TGCAGTGCCATATATTCTGCTGAAGCTTTCTTT. Its translation: CSAIYSAEAFF.

The CDR3 region is CASSGGGNTEAFF. Written as DNA, the CDR3 is TGTGCCAGCAGCGGGGGGGGGAACACTGAAGCTTTCTTT. The chain links TRBV5-6 to TRBJ1-1; D perhaps matches TRBD1 (5 bases). V was cut by 4 bases and J by 1 base, with 8 bases left in between. This CDR3 is built from 13 residues. Germline V gene sequence: CDR1 SGHDT, CDR2 YYEEEE.

The chain couples TRBV6-2 or TRBV6-3 to TRBJ2-2, with TRBD1 identical over 9 bases. The length of the CDR3 is 15 residues. J was trimmed by 6 bases and V by 5 bases; bases with no gene match: 7. Germline CDR1 is MNHEY and CDR2 is SVGEGT. Here the CDR3 reads CASSGDRAVPGELFF. Written as DNA, the CDR3 is TGTGCCAGCAGTGGGGACAGGGCGGTACCCGGGGAGCTGTTTTTT.

This clonotype was detected only once. The chain uses TRBV29-1 and TRBJ1-2, with a tentative D call TRBD1 (6 bases). CDR3 length: 14 amino acids. In germline, CDR1 is SQVTM, CDR2 ANQGSEA. The V and J ends lost 0 bases and 8 bases respectively, with 16 bases between them. The CDR3 sequence is CSVEDFNRAGGYTF. For the CDR3, the DNA is TGCAGCGTTGAAGATTTTAACAGGGCGGGGGGCTACACCTTC.

The genes are TRBV5-1 and TRBJ1-1; D not certain. The CDR3 runs to 15 residues. Trimming took 3 bases from V and 2 from J, leaving 14 bases between them. Germline loops: CDR1 SGHRS, CDR2 YFSETQ. The CDR3 nucleotides read TGCGCCAGCAGCTCCCTAGATGGAGCCAACACTGAAGCTTTCTTT. Translated, it gives CASSSLDGANTEAFF.

The rearrangement links TRBV12-3 or TRBV12-4 to TRBJ2-3; D may match TRBD1 or TRBD2 (6 bases each). CDR3 length: 12 residues. V dropped 6 bases and J dropped 6 bases, with 10 bases sitting between them. CDR3 sequence: CASSPGADTQYF. The CDR3 nucleotides read TGTGCCAGCAGCCCGGGGGCGGATACGCAGTATTTT.

The chain combines TRBV18 with TRBJ2-1; the match to TRBD1 covers 7 bases. CDR1 is KGHSH and CDR2 is LQKENI in the germline V gene. V trimming: 6 bases; J trimming: 6 bases; junction bases outside the gene matches: 5. The CDR3 has 13 residues. The chain's CDR3 is CASSPTGANEQFF. In DNA form, the CDR3 reads TGTGCCAGCTCTCCAACAGGGGCCAATGAGCAGTTCTTC.